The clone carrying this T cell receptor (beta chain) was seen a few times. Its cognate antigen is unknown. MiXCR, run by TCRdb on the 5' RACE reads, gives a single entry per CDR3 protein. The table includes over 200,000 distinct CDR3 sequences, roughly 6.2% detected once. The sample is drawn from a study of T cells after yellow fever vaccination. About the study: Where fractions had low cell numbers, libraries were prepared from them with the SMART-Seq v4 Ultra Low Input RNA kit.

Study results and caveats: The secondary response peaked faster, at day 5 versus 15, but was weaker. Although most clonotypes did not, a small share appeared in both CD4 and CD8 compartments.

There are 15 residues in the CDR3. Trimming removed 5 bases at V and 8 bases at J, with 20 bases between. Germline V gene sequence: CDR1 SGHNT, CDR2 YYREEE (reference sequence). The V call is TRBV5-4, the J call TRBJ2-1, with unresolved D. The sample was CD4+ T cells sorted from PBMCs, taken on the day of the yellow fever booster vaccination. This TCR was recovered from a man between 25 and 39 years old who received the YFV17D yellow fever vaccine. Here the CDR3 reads CASRSDLIESHEQFF. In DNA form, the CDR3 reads TGTGCCAGCAGAAGTGACCTTATTGAGTCCCATGAGCAGTTCTTC.